The 21 T cell receptor beta chains given below trace back to one sample, sequenced in a study of patients and donors after allogeneic stem cell transplantation. TCRdb reprocessed the RT-PCR reads with MiXCR, giving one entry per CDR3 protein. The table lists 400,000 to 450,000 distinct CDR3 sequences, about a sixth of them singletons. The sequenced sample consisted of blood, either unsorted or a sorted T cell fraction (not recorded which). Receptors originate from a human donor who was either an allogeneic HSCT recipient or a stem cell or donor lymphocyte infusion donor (not recorded which). It is not recorded whose cells these are; they may come from a transplant donor.

The CDR3 spells CASSGTGMGEQYF. The CDR3 DNA is TGTGCCAGCAGCGGAACCGGTATGGGTGAGCAGTACTTC. This chain connects TRBV9 to TRBJ2-7; D remains unclear. Per the germline V gene, CDR1 is SGDLS and CDR2 is YYNGEE. Trimming removed 3 bases at V and 7 bases at J, with 14 bases between. This CDR3 spans 13 amino acids. Full variable domain (remainder filled in from reference TRBV9 and TRBJ2-7): DSGVTQTPKHLITATGQRVTLRCSPRSGDLSVYWYQQSLDQGLQFLIQYYNGEERAKGNILERFSAQQFPDLHSELNLSSLELGDSALYFCASSGTGMGEQYFGPGTRLTVT.

This clonotype was seen a handful of times. The chain links TRBV10-3 to TRBJ1-1; the match to TRBD1 covers 8 bases. Germline trimming cut 3 bases from V and 5 bases from J; bases unmatched to any gene: 5. Germline values: CDR1 ENHRY, CDR2 SYGVKD. The CDR3 has 14 amino acids. CDR3 region: CAISDPDRGTEAFF. The CDR3 bases are TGTGCCATCAGTGATCCCGACAGGGGAACTGAAGCTTTCTTT.

This chain connects TRBV3-1 to TRBJ2-7, with 11 bases that match TRBD2. Trimming took 4 bases from V and 3 from J; bases not matched to a gene: 5. The CDR3 runs 15 residues. CDR1 is LGHDT, CDR2 YNNKEL, per germline (reference sequence). In DNA, the CDR3 is TGTGCCAGCAGCCGGGCGACTAGCGGGGACTACGAGCAGTACTTC. Amino acid sequence: CASSRATSGDYEQYF.

This clonotype was seen a handful of times. This chain joins TRBV12-3 or TRBV12-4 and TRBJ2-7, with D possibly matching TRBD1 (7 bases). V was trimmed by 3 bases and J by 5 bases, leaving 17 bases between them. The CDR3 contains 15 residues. The CDR3 is CASSFRGARGNEQYF. DNA for the CDR3: TGTGCCAGCAGTTTCAGGGGGGCGCGGGGTAACGAGCAGTACTTC.

V is TRBV3-1 and J is TRBJ1-1, with TRBD1 matching over 7 bases. V gave up 6 bases and J gave up 1 base; unmatched junction bases: 5. Germline assignment: CDR1 LGHDT and CDR2 YNNKEL (reference sequence). CDR3 length: 14 amino acids. The DNA of the CDR3 is TGTGCCAGCAGTCGCGACAGGGCGAACACTGAAGCTTTCTTT. Translation gives CASSRDRANTEAFF.

V gene TRBV6-1 combines with J gene TRBJ2-2; D call uncertain. Germline CDR1 MNHNS, CDR2 SASEGT. CDR3 length: 13 amino acids. V was shortened by 5 bases and J by 3 bases, with 7 bases between the two germline ends. The CDR3 coding sequence is TGTGCCAGCAGTCGATCTTACACCGGGGAGCTGTTTTTT. Residues: CASSRSYTGELFF.

The rearrangement uses TRBV6-1 and TRBJ2-5, with 7 bases fitting TRBD1. The CDR3 has 16 residues. Germline trimming cut 6 bases from V and 5 bases from J; bases unmatched to any gene: 15. Germline CDR1 reads MNHNS; CDR2 reads SASEGT. The CDR3 loop is CASRRDSRGNWETQYF. The CDR3 region has the DNA TGTGCCAGCAGACGGGACAGCAGGGGAAATTGGGAGACCCAGTACTTC.

The V and J genes are TRBV4-3 and TRBJ1-1, with D maybe TRBD1 (6 bases). CDR3 length: 16 residues. V lost 5 bases and J lost 0, with 16 bases in between. The V gene's germline CDR1 is LGHNA and CDR2 YSLEER. CDR3 nucleotides: TGCGCCAGCAGCAGAAAGGCAGGGGCGCTGAACACTGAAGCTTTCTTT. Its protein product is CASSRKAGALNTEAFF.

Written as DNA, the CDR3 is TGTGCCACCAGTGACCCTAGGGCGGGGGGCACTGAAGCTTTCTTT. Translation gives CATSDPRAGGTEAFF. This chain uses TRBV24-1 with TRBJ1-1; perhaps TRBD1 as D (5 bases). Germline V CDR1 and CDR2: KGHDR, SFDVKD. Trimming left V 4 bases short and J 4 bases short, with 15 bases between. The CDR3 is made up of 15 amino acids.

The chain employs TRBV4-1 and TRBJ2-5; D is unclear. The V end lost 8 bases, the J end lost 5 bases, and 9 bases lay between the germline ends. The CDR3 is 11 amino acids. Germline CDR1 and CDR2: MGHRA and YSYEKL. The CDR3 loop reads CASQGVETQYF. The CDR3 region has the DNA TGCGCCAGCCAAGGCGTGGAGACCCAGTACTTC.

V gene TRBV7-2 combines with J gene TRBJ1-5; possibly TRBD1 for D (5 bases). The germline V gene has CDR1 SGHTA and CDR2 FQGNSA. CDR3 length: 13 residues. V lost 5 bases to trimming and J lost 9 bases, with 14 bases between them. CDR3 in DNA: TGTGCCAGCAGCATACTAGGGACTGGGCCCCAGCATTTT. Its protein is CASSILGTGPQHF.

The CDR3 loop is CASSQDREPTEAFF. DNA of the CDR3: TGCGCCAGCAGCCAAGATCGAGAACCCACTGAAGCTTTCTTT. This sequence joins TRBV4-3 and TRBJ1-1; D ambiguous. Germline CDR1 LGHNA, CDR2 YSLEER. The CDR3 is 14 residues long. Trimming pared 0 bases from V and 4 bases from J, leaving 9 bases between.

The gene calls are TRBV10-3 and TRBJ1-3; 11 bases are shared with TRBD1. This CDR3 is 15 amino acids long. V was clipped by 4 bases and J by 8 bases; unmatched bases: 7. The germline V gene encodes CDR1 ENHRY and CDR2 SYGVKD. The CDR3 reads CAISARTGGADTIYF. Here the CDR3 DNA reads TGTGCCATCAGTGCCAGGACAGGGGGCGCAGACACCATATATTTT.

V usage is TRBV20-1 and J usage is TRBJ2-3; 8 positions agree with TRBD1. With V trimmed by 7 bases and J by 4 bases, 10 bases remained unmatched. This CDR3 is built from 14 residues. Germline CDR1 is DFQATT and CDR2 is SNEGSKA (reference sequence). The CDR3 region has the DNA TGCAGTGTCACAGGACAGGGCTTCGCAGATACGCAGTATTTT. It codes for CSVTGQGFADTQYF.

In its sample, this clonotype was seen a few times. V gene TRBV18 combines with J gene TRBJ1-4, with D hard to call. This CDR3 has 14 residues. Germline V gives CDR1 KGHSH, CDR2 LQKENI. The V end was cut by 0 bases, the J end by 5 bases, with 7 bases between. The CDR3 region is CASSPPSGNEKLFF. The CDR3, as DNA: TGTGCCAGCTCACCACCGAGTGGCAATGAAAAACTGTTTTTT.

This clonotype was seen many times. The chain employs TRBV12-3 or TRBV12-4 and TRBJ2-1; no clear D gene. Trimming left V 1 base short and J 6 bases short, with 10 bases between. The CDR3 is made up of 14 amino acids. CDR3 in amino acids: CASSLGIGLNEQFF. The CDR3 bases are TGTGCCAGCAGTTTAGGAATAGGGCTCAATGAGCAGTTCTTC.

This rearrangement joins TRBV20-1 to TRBJ1-1; TRBD1 agrees at 7 bases. CDR3 length: 13 amino acids. CDR1 is DFQATT and CDR2 is SNEGSKA in the germline V gene (reference sequence). V lost 5 bases and J lost 0; bases outside the gene matches: 3. In nucleotides, the CDR3 is TGCAGTGCTGATGGACAGGTGAACACTGAAGCTTTCTTT. Translating gives CSADGQVNTEAFF.

The CDR3 region has the DNA TGTGCCAGCAGTTTAGATTTTTCAGGGTCCGAGCAGTACTTC. Residues: CASSLDFSGSEQYF. The rearrangement joins TRBV12-3 or TRBV12-4 to TRBJ2-7; maybe TRBD1 (5 bases). This CDR3 has 14 residues. Trimming removed 1 base at V and 6 bases at J, with 13 bases between.

This clonotype occurred many times. The chain joins TRBV5-1 to TRBJ2-7; D may be TRBD2 (5 bases). V was pared by 0 bases and J by 6 bases, with 10 bases between. This CDR3 contains 13 residues. Germline CDR1 and CDR2: SGHRS and YFSETQ. CDR3 region: CASSLVLVSEQYF. In nucleotides, the CDR3 is TGCGCCAGCAGCTTGGTACTAGTATCCGAGCAGTACTTC.

V gene TRBV10-3 combines with J gene TRBJ2-7; TRBD2 agrees at 7 bases. J gave up 6 bases and V 4 bases, and 15 bases lay outside the gene matches. This CDR3 contains 16 residues. Germline CDR1 is ENHRY and CDR2 is SYGVKD. CDR3 amino acids: CAISGNRPGGVAEQYF. DNA of the CDR3: TGTGCCATCAGTGGGAACCGTCCGGGAGGTGTCGCCGAGCAGTACTTC.

This clonotype was observed a few times. The chain employs TRBV6-2 or TRBV6-3 and TRBJ1-2; maybe TRBD1 (6 bases). CDR3 length: 13 residues. Per the germline V gene, CDR1 is MNHEY and CDR2 is SVGEGT. Trimming stripped 3 bases from V and 7 bases from J, with 12 bases between. This CDR3 is CASSYDRRSGYTF. In DNA form, the CDR3 reads TGTGCCAGCAGTTATGACAGGCGCAGTGGCTACACCTTC.